This TCR beta chain is drawn from a study of cytomegalovirus exposure and HLA in healthy donors. PCR involved 60 Vbeta and 13 Jbeta primers. Repertoires were generated with immunoSEQ multiplex PCR, while TCRdb's copy carries only in-frame clones and drops some. The data hold around 70,000 clones, with 75% observed a single time. This receptor was obtained from a man between 65 and 85 years old in good health and CMV-seronegative. The sample taken for sequencing was PBMCs.

The CDR3 DNA sequence: TGCGCCAGCAGCCAGACTTGGGTAGTTTCGGAGACCCAGTACTTC. The encoded protein is CASSQTWVVSETQYF. The rearrangement links TRBV4-1 to TRBJ2-5; no clear D gene. Looked up from germline, CDR1 is MGHRA and CDR2 is YSYEKL. CDR3 length equals 15 residues. The ends were cut back, 3 bases at V and 5 bases at J, with 16 bases in the middle.